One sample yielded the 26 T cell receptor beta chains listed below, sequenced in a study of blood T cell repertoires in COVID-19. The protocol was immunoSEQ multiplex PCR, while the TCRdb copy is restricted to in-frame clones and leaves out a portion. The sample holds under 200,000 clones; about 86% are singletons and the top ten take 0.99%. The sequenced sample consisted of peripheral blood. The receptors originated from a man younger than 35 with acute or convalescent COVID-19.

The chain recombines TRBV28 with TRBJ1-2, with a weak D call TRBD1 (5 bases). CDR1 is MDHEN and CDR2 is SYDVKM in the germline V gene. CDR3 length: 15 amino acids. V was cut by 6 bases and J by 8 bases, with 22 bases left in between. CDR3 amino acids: CASRKDRAGRGGYTF. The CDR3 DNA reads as TGTGCCAGCAGAAAGGACCGGGCGGGGCGGGGAGGCTACACCTTC.

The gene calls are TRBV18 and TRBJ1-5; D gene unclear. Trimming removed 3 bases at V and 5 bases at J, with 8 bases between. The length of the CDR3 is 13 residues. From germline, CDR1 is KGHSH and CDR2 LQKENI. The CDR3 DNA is TGTGCCAGCTCACCGATCGAGGATCAGCCCCAGCATTTT. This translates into CASSPIEDQPQHF.

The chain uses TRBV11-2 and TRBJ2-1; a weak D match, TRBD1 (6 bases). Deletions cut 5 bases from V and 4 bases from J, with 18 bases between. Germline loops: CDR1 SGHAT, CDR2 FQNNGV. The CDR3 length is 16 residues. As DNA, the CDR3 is TGTGCCAGCAGCCCGGGCGTAGGGGGTTTTTACAATGAGCAGTTCTTC. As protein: CASSPGVGGFYNEQFF.

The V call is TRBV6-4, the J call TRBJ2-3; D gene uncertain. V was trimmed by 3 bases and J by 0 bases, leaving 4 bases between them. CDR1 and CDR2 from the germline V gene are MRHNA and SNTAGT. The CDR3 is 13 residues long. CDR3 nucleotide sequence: TGTGCCAGCAGTGAACAGAGCACAGATACGCAGTATTTT. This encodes CASSEQSTDTQYF.

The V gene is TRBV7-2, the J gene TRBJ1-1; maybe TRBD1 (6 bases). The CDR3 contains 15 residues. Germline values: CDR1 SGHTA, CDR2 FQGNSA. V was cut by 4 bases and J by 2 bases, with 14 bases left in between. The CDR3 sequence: CASSSAGTKNTEAFF. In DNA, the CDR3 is TGTGCCAGCAGCTCCGCCGGGACAAAAAACACTGAAGCTTTCTTT.

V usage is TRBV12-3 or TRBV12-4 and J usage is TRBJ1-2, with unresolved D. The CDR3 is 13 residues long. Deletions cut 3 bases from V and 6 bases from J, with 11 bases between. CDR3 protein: CASSLTYGDGYTF. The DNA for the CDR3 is TGTGCCAGCAGTTTGACGTACGGGGATGGCTACACCTTC.

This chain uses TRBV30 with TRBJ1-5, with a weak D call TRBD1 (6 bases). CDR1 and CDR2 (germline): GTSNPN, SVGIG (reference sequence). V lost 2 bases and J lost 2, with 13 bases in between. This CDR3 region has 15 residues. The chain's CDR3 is CAWSYWGLGNQPQHF. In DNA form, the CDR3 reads TGTGCCTGGAGTTATTGGGGGCTTGGCAATCAGCCCCAGCATTTT.

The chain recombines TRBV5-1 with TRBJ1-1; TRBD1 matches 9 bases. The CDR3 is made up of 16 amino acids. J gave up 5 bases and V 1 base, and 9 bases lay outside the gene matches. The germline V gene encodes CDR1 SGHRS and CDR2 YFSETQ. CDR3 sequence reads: CASSLTYDRGRTEAFF. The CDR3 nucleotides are TGCGCCAGCAGCTTGACCTACGACAGGGGGAGGACTGAAGCTTTCTTT.

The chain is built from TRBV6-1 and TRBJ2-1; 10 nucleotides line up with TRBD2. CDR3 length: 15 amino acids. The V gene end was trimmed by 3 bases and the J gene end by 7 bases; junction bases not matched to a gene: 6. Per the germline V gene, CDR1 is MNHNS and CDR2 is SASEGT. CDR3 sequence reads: CASSDSGGASNEQFF. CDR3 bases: TGTGCCAGCAGTGACAGCGGGGGGGCGTCGAATGAGCAGTTCTTC.

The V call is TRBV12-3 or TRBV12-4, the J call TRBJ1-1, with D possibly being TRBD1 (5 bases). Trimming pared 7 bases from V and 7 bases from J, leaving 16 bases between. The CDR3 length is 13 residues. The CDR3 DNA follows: TGTGCCAGCACCAAGGGAGGGGTAGGTGAAGCTTTCTTT. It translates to CASTKGGVGEAFF.

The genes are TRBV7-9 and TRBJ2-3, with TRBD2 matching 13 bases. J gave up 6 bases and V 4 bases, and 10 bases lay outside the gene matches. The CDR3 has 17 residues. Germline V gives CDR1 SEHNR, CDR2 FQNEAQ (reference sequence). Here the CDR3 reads CASSSRLAGGGSDTQYF. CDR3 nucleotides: TGTGCCAGCAGCTCCAGACTAGCGGGGGGAGGTTCGGATACGCAGTATTTT.

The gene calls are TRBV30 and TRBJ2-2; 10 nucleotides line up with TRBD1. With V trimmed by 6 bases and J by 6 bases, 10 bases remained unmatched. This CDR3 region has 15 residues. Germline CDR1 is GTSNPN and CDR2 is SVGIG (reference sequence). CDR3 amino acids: CACSGTGVSSGELFF. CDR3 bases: TGTGCCTGTTCTGGGACAGGGGTTAGTTCCGGGGAGCTGTTTTTT.

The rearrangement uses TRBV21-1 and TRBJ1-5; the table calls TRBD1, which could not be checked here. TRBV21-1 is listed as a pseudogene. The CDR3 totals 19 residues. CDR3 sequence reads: CASSKAEVTGALFNQPQHF. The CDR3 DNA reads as TGTGCCAGCAGCAAAGCCGAAGTTACAGGGGCGCTATTTAATCAGCCCCAGCATTTT.

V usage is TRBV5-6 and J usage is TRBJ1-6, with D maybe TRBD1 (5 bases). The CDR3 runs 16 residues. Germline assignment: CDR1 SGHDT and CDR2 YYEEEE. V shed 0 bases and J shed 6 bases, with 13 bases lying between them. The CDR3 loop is CASSLVSGPPNSPLHF. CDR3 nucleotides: TGTGCCAGCAGCTTGGTTTCAGGGCCCCCTAATTCACCCCTCCACTTT.

The CDR3 protein is CASSVTGQSSYNEQFF. For the CDR3, the DNA is TGTGCCAGCAGCGTAACCGGACAGAGCTCCTACAATGAGCAGTTCTTC. The rearrangement uses TRBV9 and TRBJ2-1, with D perhaps TRBD1 (6 bases). In germline, CDR1 is SGDLS, CDR2 YYNGEE. This CDR3 is built from 16 residues. Trimming removed 1 base at V and 0 bases at J, with 11 bases between.

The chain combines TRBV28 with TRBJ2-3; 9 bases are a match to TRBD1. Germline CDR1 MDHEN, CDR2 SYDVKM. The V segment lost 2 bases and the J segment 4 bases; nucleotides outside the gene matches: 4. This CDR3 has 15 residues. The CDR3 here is CASSLKQGAPDTQYF. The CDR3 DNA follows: TGTGCCAGCAGTTTAAAACAGGGGGCTCCAGATACGCAGTATTTT.

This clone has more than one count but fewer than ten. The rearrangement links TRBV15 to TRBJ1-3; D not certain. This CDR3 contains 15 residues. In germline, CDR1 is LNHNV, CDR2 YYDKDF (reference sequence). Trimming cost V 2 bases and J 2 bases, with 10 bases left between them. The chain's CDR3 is CATSRHEATGNTIYF. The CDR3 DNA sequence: TGTGCCACCAGCAGACACGAAGCCACTGGAAACACCATATATTTT.

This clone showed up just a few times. The DNA for the CDR3 is TGTGCCAGCAGCCCCACAACCGGGACAGGGAAATCCAATGAGCAGTTCTTC. As protein: CASSPTTGTGKSNEQFF. This chain connects TRBV2 to TRBJ2-1; TRBD1 agrees at 9 bases. The CDR3 runs to 17 residues. Per germline, CDR1 SNHLY and CDR2 FYNNEI. With 6 bases clipped from V and 6 bases from J, the junction kept 15 bases outside the gene matches.

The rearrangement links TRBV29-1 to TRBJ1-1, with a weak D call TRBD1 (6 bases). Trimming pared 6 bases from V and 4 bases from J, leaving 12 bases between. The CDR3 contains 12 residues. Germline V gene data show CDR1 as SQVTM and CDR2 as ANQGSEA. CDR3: CSVLGGSTEAFF. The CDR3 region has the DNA TGCAGCGTCCTAGGGGGTAGCACTGAAGCTTTCTTT.

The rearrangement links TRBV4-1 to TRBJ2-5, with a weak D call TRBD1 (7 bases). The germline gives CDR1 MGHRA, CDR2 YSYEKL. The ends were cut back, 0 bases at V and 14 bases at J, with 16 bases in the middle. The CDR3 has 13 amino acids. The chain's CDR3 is CASSQDPSRGVYF. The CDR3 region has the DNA TGCGCCAGCAGCCAAGACCCGAGCAGGGGGGTATACTTC.

The CDR3: CSVSTGGSNQPQHF. Written as DNA, the CDR3 is TGCAGCGTTTCGACAGGGGGCAGCAATCAGCCCCAGCATTTT. The chain joins TRBV29-1 to TRBJ1-5; 10 nucleotides line up with TRBD1. The CDR3 extends over 14 amino acids. V shed 5 bases and J 1 base; nucleotides not matched to a gene: 2. CDR1 is SQVTM, CDR2 ANQGSEA, per germline.

The CDR3 bases are TGTGCCAGCAGCTTAGGCTTCGAGGGTTTTCTCTATGGCTACACCTTC. Translation: CASSLGFEGFLYGYTF. This sequence joins TRBV7-9 and TRBJ1-2; D call uncertain. The CDR3 is made up of 16 amino acids. Trimming cost V 1 base and J 4 bases, with 16 bases left between them. Germline CDR1 reads SEHNR; CDR2 reads FQNEAQ (reference sequence).

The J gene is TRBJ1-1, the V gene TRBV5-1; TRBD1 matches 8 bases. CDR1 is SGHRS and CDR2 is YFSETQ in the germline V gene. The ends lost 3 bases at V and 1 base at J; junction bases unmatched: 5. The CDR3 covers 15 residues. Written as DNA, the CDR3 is TGCGCCAGCAGCTCAACGACAGGGGCGAACACTGAAGCTTTCTTT. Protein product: CASSSTTGANTEAFF.

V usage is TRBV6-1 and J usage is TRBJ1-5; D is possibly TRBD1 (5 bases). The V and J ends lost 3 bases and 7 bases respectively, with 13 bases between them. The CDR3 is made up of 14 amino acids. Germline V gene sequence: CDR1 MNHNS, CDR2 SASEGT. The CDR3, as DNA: TGTGCCAGCAGTGACCTGGGGCTGGGGCAGCCCCAGCATTTT. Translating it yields CASSDLGLGQPQHF.

This CDR3 reads CASGTGGSMNTEAFF. The CDR3 bases are TGTGCCAGCGGGACAGGTGGGAGCATGAACACTGAAGCTTTCTTT. The chain combines TRBV28 with TRBJ1-1; TRBD1 matches 8 bases. The CDR3 is made up of 15 amino acids. With 8 bases clipped from V and 0 bases from J, the junction kept 8 bases outside the gene matches. Germline V gives CDR1 MDHEN, CDR2 SYDVKM.

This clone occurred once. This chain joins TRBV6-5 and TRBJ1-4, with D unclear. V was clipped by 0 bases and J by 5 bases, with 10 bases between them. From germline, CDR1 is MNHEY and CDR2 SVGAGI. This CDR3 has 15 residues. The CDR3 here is CASSYSIGGNEKLFF. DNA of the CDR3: TGTGCCAGCAGTTACTCGATAGGAGGCAATGAAAAACTGTTTTTT.